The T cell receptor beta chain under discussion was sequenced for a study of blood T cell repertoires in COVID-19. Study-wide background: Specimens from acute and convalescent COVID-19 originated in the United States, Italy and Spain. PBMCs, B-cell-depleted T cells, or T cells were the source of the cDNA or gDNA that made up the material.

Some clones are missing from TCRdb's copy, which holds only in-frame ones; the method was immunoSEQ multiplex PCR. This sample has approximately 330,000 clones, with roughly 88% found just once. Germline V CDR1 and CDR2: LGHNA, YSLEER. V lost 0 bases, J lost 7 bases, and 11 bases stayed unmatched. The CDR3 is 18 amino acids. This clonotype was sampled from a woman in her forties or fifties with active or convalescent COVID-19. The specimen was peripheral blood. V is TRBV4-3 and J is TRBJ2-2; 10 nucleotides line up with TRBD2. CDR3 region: CASSQDESSGRVGGELFF. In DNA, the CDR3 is TGCGCCAGCAGCCAAGATGAGTCCAGCGGGAGGGTAGGCGGGGAGCTGTTTTTT.